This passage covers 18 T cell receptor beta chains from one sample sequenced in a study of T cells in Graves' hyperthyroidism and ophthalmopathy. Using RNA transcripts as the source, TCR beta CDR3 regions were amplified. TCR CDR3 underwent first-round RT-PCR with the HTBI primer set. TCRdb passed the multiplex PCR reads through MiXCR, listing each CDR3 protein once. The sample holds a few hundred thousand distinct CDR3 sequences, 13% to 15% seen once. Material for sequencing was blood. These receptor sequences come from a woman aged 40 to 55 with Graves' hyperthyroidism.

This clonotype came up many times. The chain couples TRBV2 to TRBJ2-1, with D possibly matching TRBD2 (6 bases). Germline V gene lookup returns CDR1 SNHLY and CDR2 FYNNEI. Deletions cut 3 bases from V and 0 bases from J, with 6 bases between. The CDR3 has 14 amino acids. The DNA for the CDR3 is TGTGCCAGCAGTGAGACTAGCTCCTACAATGAGCAGTTCTTC. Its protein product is CASSETSSYNEQFF.

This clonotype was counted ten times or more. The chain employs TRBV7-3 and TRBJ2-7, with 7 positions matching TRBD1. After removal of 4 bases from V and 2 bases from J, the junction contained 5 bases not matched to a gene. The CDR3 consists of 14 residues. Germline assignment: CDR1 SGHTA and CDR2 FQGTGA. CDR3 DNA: TGTGCCAGCAGCTCGGGACAGCCACCCTACGAGCAGTACTTC. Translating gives CASSSGQPPYEQYF.

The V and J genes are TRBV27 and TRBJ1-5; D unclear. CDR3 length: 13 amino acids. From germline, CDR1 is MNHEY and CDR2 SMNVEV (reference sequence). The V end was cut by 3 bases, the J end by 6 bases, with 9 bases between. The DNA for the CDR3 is TGTGCCAGCAGTTTGAACAAGGCTCAGCCCCAGCATTTT. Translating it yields CASSLNKAQPQHF.

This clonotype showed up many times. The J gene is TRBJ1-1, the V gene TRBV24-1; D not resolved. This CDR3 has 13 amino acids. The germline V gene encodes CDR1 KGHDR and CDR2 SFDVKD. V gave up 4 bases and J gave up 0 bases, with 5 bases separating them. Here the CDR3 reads CATSDELNTEAFF. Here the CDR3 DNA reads TGTGCCACCAGTGACGAGTTGAACACTGAAGCTTTCTTT.

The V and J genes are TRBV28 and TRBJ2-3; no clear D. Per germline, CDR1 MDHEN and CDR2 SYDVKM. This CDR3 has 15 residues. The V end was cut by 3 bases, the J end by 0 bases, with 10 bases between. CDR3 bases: TGTGCCAGCAGTTTCCTTGGAGCTAGCACAGATACGCAGTATTTT. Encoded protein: CASSFLGASTDTQYF.

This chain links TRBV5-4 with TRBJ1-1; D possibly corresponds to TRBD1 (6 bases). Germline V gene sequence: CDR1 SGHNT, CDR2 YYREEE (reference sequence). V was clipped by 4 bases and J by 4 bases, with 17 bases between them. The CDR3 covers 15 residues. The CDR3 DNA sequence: TGTGCCAGCAGCCTAGAACAGGGTGGTAGCACTGAAGCTTTCTTT. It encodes CASSLEQGGSTEAFF.

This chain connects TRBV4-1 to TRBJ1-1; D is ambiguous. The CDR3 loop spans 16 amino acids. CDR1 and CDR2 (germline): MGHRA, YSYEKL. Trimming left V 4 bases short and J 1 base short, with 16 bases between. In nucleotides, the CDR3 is TGCGCCAGCAGCCCTGGCCAAGCGCGTGGGAACACTGAAGCTTTCTTT. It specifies CASSPGQARGNTEAFF.

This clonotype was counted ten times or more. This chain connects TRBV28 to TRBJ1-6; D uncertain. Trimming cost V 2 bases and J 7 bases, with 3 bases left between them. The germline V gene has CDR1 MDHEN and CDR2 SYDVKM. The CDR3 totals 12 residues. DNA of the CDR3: TGTGCCAGCAGTTTACGGAATTCACCCCTCCACTTT. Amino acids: CASSLRNSPLHF.

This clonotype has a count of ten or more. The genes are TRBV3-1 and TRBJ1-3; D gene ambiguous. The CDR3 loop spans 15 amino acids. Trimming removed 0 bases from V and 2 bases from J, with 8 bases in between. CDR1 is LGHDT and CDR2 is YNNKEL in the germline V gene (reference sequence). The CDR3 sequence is CASSQEATAGNTIYF. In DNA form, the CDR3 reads TGTGCCAGCAGCCAAGAGGCCACCGCTGGAAACACCATATATTTT.

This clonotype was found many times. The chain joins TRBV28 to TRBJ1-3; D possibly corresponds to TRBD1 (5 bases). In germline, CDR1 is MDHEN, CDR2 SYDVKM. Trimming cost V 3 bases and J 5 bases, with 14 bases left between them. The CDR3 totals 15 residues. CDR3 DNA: TGTGCCAGCAGTTTTGATCGGGGGGGAAGAAACACCATATATTTT. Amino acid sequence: CASSFDRGGRNTIYF.

The CDR3 nucleotides read TGTGCCAGCAGTTCCGACAGGGGCCTCGATACGCAGTATTTT. Translated: CASSSDRGLDTQYF. J is TRBJ2-3 and V is TRBV6-1; 8 nucleotides agree with TRBD1. The ends lost 5 bases at V and 6 bases at J; junction bases unmatched: 7. Germline lookup yields CDR1 MNHNS and CDR2 SASEGT. This CDR3 region has 14 residues.

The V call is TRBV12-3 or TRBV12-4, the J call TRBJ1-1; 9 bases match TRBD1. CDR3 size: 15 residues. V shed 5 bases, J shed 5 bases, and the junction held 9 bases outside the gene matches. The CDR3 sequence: CASSTGTGLWTEAFF. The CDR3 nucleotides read TGTGCCAGCAGTACCGGGACAGGGCTTTGGACTGAAGCTTTCTTT.

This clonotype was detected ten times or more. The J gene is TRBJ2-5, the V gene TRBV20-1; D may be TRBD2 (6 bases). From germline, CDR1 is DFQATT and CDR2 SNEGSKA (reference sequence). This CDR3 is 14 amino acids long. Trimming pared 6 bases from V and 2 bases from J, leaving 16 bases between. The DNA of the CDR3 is TGCAGTGCCCAGCTAGGAGGGGCGCAAGAGACCCAGTACTTC. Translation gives CSAQLGGAQETQYF.

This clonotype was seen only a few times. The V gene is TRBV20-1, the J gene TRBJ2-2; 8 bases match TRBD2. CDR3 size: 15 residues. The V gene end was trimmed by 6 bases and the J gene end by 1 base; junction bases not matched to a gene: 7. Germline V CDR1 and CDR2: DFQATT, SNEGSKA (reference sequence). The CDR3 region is CSATRLAQNTGELFF. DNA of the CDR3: TGCAGTGCGACCAGACTAGCGCAGAACACCGGGGAGCTGTTTTTT.

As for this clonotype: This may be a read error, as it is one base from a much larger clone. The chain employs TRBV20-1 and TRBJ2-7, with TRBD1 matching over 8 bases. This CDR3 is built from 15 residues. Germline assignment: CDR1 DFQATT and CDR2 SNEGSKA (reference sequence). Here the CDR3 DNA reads TGCAATGCTAGCCCCAGGGGGCCCCAATTTTACGAGCAGTACTTC. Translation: CNASPRGPQFYEQYF.

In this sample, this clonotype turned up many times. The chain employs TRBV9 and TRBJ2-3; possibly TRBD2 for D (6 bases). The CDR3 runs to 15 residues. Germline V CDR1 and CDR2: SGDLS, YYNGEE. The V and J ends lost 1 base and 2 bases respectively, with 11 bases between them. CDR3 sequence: CASSVSGSSTDTQYF. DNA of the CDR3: TGTGCCAGCAGCGTATCCGGGAGCTCCACAGATACGCAGTATTTT.

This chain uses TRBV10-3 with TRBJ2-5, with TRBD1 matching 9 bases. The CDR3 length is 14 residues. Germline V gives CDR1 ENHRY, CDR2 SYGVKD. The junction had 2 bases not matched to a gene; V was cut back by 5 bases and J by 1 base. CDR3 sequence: CAISLGQGQETQYF. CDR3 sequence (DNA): TGTGCCATCAGTTTGGGACAGGGCCAAGAGACCCAGTACTTC.

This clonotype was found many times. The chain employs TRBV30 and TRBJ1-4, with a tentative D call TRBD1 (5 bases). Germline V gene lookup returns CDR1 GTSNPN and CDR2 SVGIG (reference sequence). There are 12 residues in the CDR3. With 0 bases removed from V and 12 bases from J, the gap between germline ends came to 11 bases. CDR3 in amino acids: CAWSVGGLELFF. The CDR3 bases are TGTGCCTGGAGTGTCGGGGGTTTGGAACTGTTTTTT.